Sequencing of this T cell receptor beta chain was carried out in a study of response to subunit inactivated influenza vaccine (dated by TCRdb to the late 2010s). In the study overall: To follow how T cells responded to a trivalent subunit inactivated influenza vaccine, the researchers relied on deep quantitative profiling of the T cell receptor repertoire. The investigation overall reported the following: The authors proposed that each seasonal influenza vaccination may bring in only a limited number of new T cells.

Receptors were amplified or captured by RT-PCR. This sample was sequenced with an Illumina HiSeq 2500. In-frame beta chains were kept once TCRdb had trimmed the public reads at Q25 with fastp and called clones with MiXCR. Each entry is one CDR3 protein sequence, shown with its most common DNA and genes. The sample profile shows about 480,000 distinct CDR3 sequences; 10% to 15% of them were found once. The top ten clonotypes cover roughly 13% of the sample. The table lists this clonotype with a few counts. Its recognized antigen is unknown. No much larger clone exists at a distance of one base, and base qualities are not known. The sample's time point, from its label and the paper: 40 to 45 days after influenza vaccine administration. Looking up the germline V gene (reference sequence) yields CDR1 LGHDT and CDR2 YNNKEL. After removal of 1 base from V and 4 bases from J, the junction retains 10 bases not matched to a gene. CDR3 length: 17 amino acids, cysteine to phenylalanine. The retained sequence is limited to the CDR3, 51 bases, with the frame set at the first base.

This material consisted of PBMCs from blood, taken roughly 45 days after vaccination. The rearranged chain carries TRBV3-1 and TRBJ2-1; TRBD2 matches 7 bases in the middle. The source of this sequence is a man in his fifties or sixties who received an inactivated influenza vaccine. Donor details come from another sample of the same person, matched by shared clones. The nucleotide sequence reads as follows: TGTGCCAGCAGCCAAGTAGGCCTAGCGGATAAGTACAATGAGCAGTTCTTC. It encodes CASSQVGLADKYNEQFF.